The 2 T cell receptor beta chains reported below all come from one sample, sequenced in a study of T cells of healthy individuals. TCRdb reprocessed the 5' RACE reads with MiXCR, giving one entry per CDR3 protein. Among nearly 100,000 distinct CDR3 sequences listed, approximately 16% were seen once. All receptors derive from a human donor in good health.

Remarks on this clonotype: One end of the junction does not line up with germline, which may come from a read error. The genes are TRBV12-3 or TRBV12-4 and TRBJ2-3; 9 positions match TRBD2. This CDR3 has 12 amino acids. Here the CDR3 DNA reads TGTGCCAGCAGTCTAGCGGGATATACGCAGTATTTT. Protein product: CASSLAGYTQYF.

This clonotype was seen many times. This chain links TRBV12-3 or TRBV12-4 with TRBJ2-7, with unresolved D. The CDR3 sequence is 12 residues long. With 4 bases removed from V and 9 bases from J, the gap between germline ends came to 13 bases. CDR3 residues: CASSSSLPMQYF. CDR3 coding DNA: TGTGCCAGCAGTTCGTCTTTACCGATGCAGTACTTC.